The 23 T cell receptor beta chains presented below share a single source sample, sequenced in a study of OX40 agonist ivuxolimab in advanced cancers. Repertoires were generated with immunoSEQ multiplex PCR, while TCRdb's copy carries only in-frame clones and drops some. The sample consists of more than 85,000 clones, more than 85% of them appearing once. The sample in question was CD4+ or CD8+ T cells sorted from blood, obtained in a trial of the OX40 agonist ivuxolimab. The receptors derive from an adult with an advanced solid tumor such as melanoma, head and neck, liver or kidney cancer.

The chain recombines TRBV21-1 with TRBJ1-5; the table names TRBD1, a call not compared with the DNA. TRBV21-1 is designated a pseudogene. The CDR3 runs 18 residues. The CDR3 region has the DNA TGTGCCAGCAGCAAAGAAGTTCCCGCGCAGGGCCAAAATCAGCCCCAGCATTTT. This gives the protein CASSKEVPAQGQNQPQHF.

The gene calls are TRBV15 and TRBJ2-7; weak D call: TRBD2 (6 bases). This CDR3 contains 15 residues. From germline, CDR1 is LNHNV and CDR2 YYDKDF (reference sequence). V dropped 1 base and J dropped 5 bases, with 15 bases sitting between them. CDR3 sequence: CATSRVGQGGNEQYF. As DNA, the CDR3 is TGTGCCACCAGCAGAGTTGGTCAGGGCGGGAACGAGCAGTACTTC.

The rearrangement links TRBV19 to TRBJ1-5; unclear D gene. V lost 7 bases and J lost 0, with 10 bases in between. The CDR3 sequence is 14 residues long. The V gene's germline CDR1 is LNHDA and CDR2 SQIVND (reference sequence). CDR3 sequence reads: CASTLGGSNQPQHF. DNA of the CDR3: TGTGCCAGTACCCTAGGAGGTAGCAATCAGCCCCAGCATTTT.

The chain links TRBV27 to TRBJ2-1, with TRBD2 matching over 7 bases. Germline CDR1 is MNHEY and CDR2 is SMNVEV (reference sequence). The junction had 11 bases not matched to a gene; V was cut back by 6 bases and J by 6 bases. This CDR3 contains 15 residues. The CDR3 here is CASRSRLAVRNEQFF. Written as DNA, the CDR3 is TGTGCCAGCAGATCCCGGCTAGCGGTCCGCAATGAGCAGTTCTTC.

The gene calls are TRBV7-2 and TRBJ2-6; 12 bases are shared with TRBD2. Unmatched junction bases numbered 6, after V lost 6 bases and J lost 0 bases. Germline values: CDR1 SGHTA, CDR2 FQGNSA. CDR3 length equals 18 residues. CDR3 DNA sequence: TGTGCCAGCAGTCCAACTAGCGGGAGGATCTCTGGGGCCAACGTCCTGACTTTC. It translates to CASSPTSGRISGANVLTF.

The CDR3 nucleotides are TGTGCCAGCAGTTACTCGTTCAGGACCGAGCAGTACTTC. Translating it yields CASSYSFRTEQYF. The V gene is TRBV6-5, the J gene TRBJ2-7; D not resolved. The germline V and J ends were trimmed by 0 bases and 6 bases, with 9 bases remaining between them. This CDR3 has 13 amino acids. The V gene's germline CDR1 is MNHEY and CDR2 SVGAGI.

The rearrangement uses TRBV12-5 and TRBJ2-2, with 14 bases that match TRBD2. Germline trimming cut 6 bases from V and 2 bases from J; bases unmatched to any gene: 8. Germline V gene lookup returns CDR1 LGHNT and CDR2 FRNRAP. CDR3 size: 18 residues. CDR3 amino acids: CASGHSGLAGANTGELFF. CDR3 coding DNA: TGTGCTAGTGGGCACTCGGGACTAGCGGGAGCCAACACCGGGGAGCTGTTTTTT.

The chain is built from TRBV5-5 and TRBJ2-5; D is perhaps TRBD1 (6 bases). The germline V and J ends were trimmed by 4 bases and 2 bases, with 12 bases remaining between them. The germline V gene has CDR1 SGHKS and CDR2 YYEKEE (reference sequence). This CDR3 has 14 residues. The CDR3 sequence: CASSLGTRQETQYF. Here the CDR3 DNA reads TGTGCCAGCAGCCTGGGGACAAGACAAGAGACCCAGTACTTC.

The chain links TRBV10-1 to TRBJ2-1; D gene ambiguous. The CDR3 spans 13 residues. CDR1 and CDR2 (germline): WNHNN, SYGVQD (reference sequence). V lost 3 bases and J lost 4, with 7 bases in between. CDR3 loop: CASSDWPYNEQFF. Written as DNA, the CDR3 is TGCGCCAGCAGTGACTGGCCATACAATGAGCAGTTCTTC.

V and J are TRBV21-1 and TRBJ2-7. TRBV21-1 is annotated as a pseudogene. The CDR3 sequence is 13 residues long. CDR3 sequence reads: CASSIDGFYEQYF. In DNA, the CDR3 is TGTGCCAGCAGCATAGACGGCTTCTACGAGCAGTACTTC.

The chain is built from TRBV6-5 and TRBJ2-7; D possibly uses TRBD1 or TRBD2 (5 bases each). The CDR3 loop spans 14 amino acids. Germline CDR1 MNHEY, CDR2 SVGAGI. The V gene lost 6 bases and the J gene lost 6 bases, with 18 bases spanning the gap. The CDR3 sequence is CASRIGTARGEQYF. The DNA for the CDR3 is TGTGCCAGCAGGATAGGGACGGCTCGCGGCGAGCAGTACTTC.

The V and J genes are TRBV2 and TRBJ2-1; TRBD1 aligns across 8 bases. Trimming took 2 bases from V and 5 from J; bases not matched to a gene: 2. This CDR3 is 14 amino acids long. The V gene's germline CDR1 is SNHLY and CDR2 FYNNEI. This CDR3 is CASSERQGNNEQFF. As DNA, the CDR3 is TGTGCCAGCAGTGAAAGACAGGGGAACAATGAGCAGTTCTTC.

The chain is built from TRBV7-9 and TRBJ1-1; D unclear. In germline, CDR1 is SEHNR, CDR2 FQNEAQ (reference sequence). The CDR3 runs 15 residues. V lost 4 bases, J lost 4 bases, and 16 bases lay in between. The CDR3 nucleotides read TGTGCCAGCAGCTCCCCTCCCCCCAGTGGCACTGAAGCTTTCTTT. Its protein is CASSSPPPSGTEAFF.

CDR3 region: CASETGYGNTIYF. The DNA for the CDR3 is TGTGCCAGTGAGACAGGGTACGGAAACACCATATATTTT. The V call is TRBV28, the J call TRBJ1-3; 7 nucleotides agree with TRBD1. V shed 9 bases, J shed 4 bases, and the junction held 6 bases outside the gene matches. The CDR3 has 13 amino acids. Germline V gene sequence: CDR1 MDHEN, CDR2 SYDVKM.

The chain joins TRBV5-1 to TRBJ1-1; 9 positions match TRBD1. With 5 bases clipped from V and 0 bases from J, the junction kept 11 bases outside the gene matches. Germline CDR1 is SGHRS and CDR2 is YFSETQ. The CDR3 is made up of 17 amino acids. CDR3 in DNA: TGCGCCAGCAGTATAACTGGACAGGGGACCATGAACACTGAAGCTTTCTTT. Residues: CASSITGQGTMNTEAFF.

CDR3 in amino acids: CAWSVRTNQPQHF. In nucleotides, the CDR3 is TGTGCCTGGAGTGTCCGGACCAATCAGCCCCAGCATTTT. The chain joins TRBV30 to TRBJ1-5; unclear D gene. CDR3 size: 13 residues. The germline V gene has CDR1 GTSNPN and CDR2 SVGIG (reference sequence). V was trimmed by 0 bases and J by 3 bases, leaving 6 bases between them.

V and J are TRBV5-5 and TRBJ1-2; D call uncertain. V was clipped by 5 bases and J by 0 bases, with 8 bases between them. CDR1 SGHKS and CDR2 YYEKEE come from the germline V gene (reference sequence). The CDR3 runs to 13 residues. The CDR3 sequence: CASSPDPNYGYTF. Here the CDR3 DNA reads TGTGCCAGCAGTCCGGATCCTAACTATGGCTACACCTTC.

This chain joins TRBV7-3 and TRBJ2-5, with 10 bases lining up with TRBD2. Germline values: CDR1 SGHTA, CDR2 FQGTGA. The ends lost 1 base at V and 5 bases at J; junction bases unmatched: 4. The CDR3 runs 15 residues. As DNA, the CDR3 is TGTGCCAGCAGCTTAAAAGCGGGAGGGCTTGAGACCCAGTACTTC. It encodes CASSLKAGGLETQYF.

V usage is TRBV7-8 and J usage is TRBJ2-7; D ambiguous. This CDR3 comprises 14 residues. V was shortened by 3 bases and J by 0 bases, with 9 bases between the two germline ends. CDR1 and CDR2 (germline): SGHVS, FQNEAQ. The CDR3 DNA is TGTGCCAGCAGCTTTAGAGGTTACTCCTACGAGCAGTACTTC. Translated, it gives CASSFRGYSYEQYF.

The chain recombines TRBV19 with TRBJ1-6; perhaps TRBD1 as D (5 bases). The CDR3 loop spans 15 amino acids. The germline V and J ends were trimmed by 4 bases and 4 bases, with 11 bases remaining between them. The germline gives CDR1 LNHDA, CDR2 SQIVND (reference sequence). CDR3 nucleotides: TGTGCCAGTAGTAGCGGGGGATTTTATAATTCACCCCTCCACTTT. This codes for CASSSGGFYNSPLHF.

The chain links TRBV2 to TRBJ1-4; maybe TRBD1 (6 bases). The V and J ends lost 7 bases and 1 base respectively, with 13 bases between them. From germline, CDR1 is SNHLY and CDR2 FYNNEI. This CDR3 has 15 residues. The CDR3 protein is CASTPGGQTNEKLFF. In DNA form, the CDR3 reads TGTGCCAGCACGCCTGGGGGGCAAACTAATGAAAAACTGTTTTTT.

The chain recombines TRBV6-5 with TRBJ2-7; the match to TRBD1 covers 7 bases. The CDR3 extends over 13 amino acids. Looked up from germline, CDR1 is MNHEY and CDR2 is SVGAGI. Unmatched junction bases numbered 6, after V lost 5 bases and J lost 5 bases. Here the CDR3 DNA reads TGTGCCAGCAGTCTGACAGGGATACACGAGCAGTACTTC. Protein: CASSLTGIHEQYF.

This chain links TRBV11-2 with TRBJ2-2, with D perhaps TRBD1 (5 bases). Germline assignment: CDR1 SGHAT and CDR2 FQNNGV. This CDR3 comprises 14 residues. V was clipped by 4 bases and J by 4 bases, with 10 bases between them. CDR3 in amino acids: CASSSDTLTGELFF. The CDR3 coding sequence is TGTGCCAGCAGCTCGGACACACTCACCGGGGAGCTGTTTTTT.